These 32 T cell receptor beta chains were sequenced from one sample in a study of Graves' ophthalmopathy and Graves' hyperthyroidism. Using RNA transcripts, the TCR beta CDR3 regions were amplified. After a first-round RT-PCR with HTBI primers, a second-round multiplex PCR was run. TCRdb reanalysed the multiplex PCR reads using MiXCR and keeps one entry per CDR3 protein. Counted here are roughly 700,000 distinct CDR3 sequences, 40% occurring once; the ten biggest clones make up about 40%. Sequencing was carried out using peripheral blood. The receptors stem from an adult man with Graves' ophthalmopathy.

This chain joins TRBV20-1 and TRBJ1-1; D ambiguous. There are 11 residues in the CDR3. V shed 0 bases and J shed 6 bases, with 5 bases lying between them. Germline CDR1 is DFQATT and CDR2 is SNEGSKA (reference sequence). CDR3 nucleotide sequence: TGCAGTGCTAGAGAGGGAGCTGAAGCTTTCTTT. Its protein is CSAREGAEAFF.

V usage is TRBV7-9 and J usage is TRBJ2-5, with 13 bases fitting TRBD2. Germline assignment: CDR1 SEHNR and CDR2 FQNEAQ (reference sequence). Losses at the gene ends were 5 bases for V and 5 bases for J; bases not matched to a gene: 14. The CDR3 covers 18 residues. The CDR3 protein is CASSAANSGTSGIETQYF. The CDR3 DNA reads TGTGCCAGCAGCGCCGCGAATTCCGGGACTAGCGGGATTGAGACCCAGTACTTC.

The chain joins TRBV20-1 to TRBJ1-6; D is ambiguous. CDR3 size: 14 residues. Trimming pared 2 bases from V and 10 bases from J, leaving 15 bases between. Germline loops: CDR1 DFQATT, CDR2 SNEGSKA (reference sequence). CDR3 amino acids: CSARILGRESPLHF. For the CDR3, the DNA is TGCAGTGCTAGAATATTGGGAAGAGAATCACCCCTCCACTTT.

This clonotype was seen a few times. The rearrangement links TRBV5-1 to TRBJ2-5; TRBD1 aligns across 7 bases. The CDR3 sequence is 18 residues long. Germline-derived CDR1 and CDR2 are SGHRS and YFSETQ. Trimming cost V 1 base and J 5 bases; bases outside gene matches: 17. CDR3 bases: TGCGCCAGCAGCTTGCAGCTACAGGGGCGAATAGGTGGGGAGACCCAGTACTTC. Protein sequence: CASSLQLQGRIGGETQYF.

This clonotype showed up many times. This rearrangement joins TRBV10-3 to TRBJ2-5; TRBD1 matches 10 bases. CDR1 and CDR2 (germline): ENHRY, SYGVKD. The CDR3 is 15 residues long. After removal of 6 bases from V and 5 bases from J, the junction contained 9 bases not matched to a gene. The CDR3 spells CAISWDRGLQETQYF. In DNA, the CDR3 is TGTGCCATCAGCTGGGACAGGGGATTGCAGGAGACCCAGTACTTC.

This clonotype was seen many times. V usage is TRBV10-3 and J usage is TRBJ1-6; possible D gene TRBD1, 6 bases. The CDR3 loop spans 14 amino acids. Germline loops: CDR1 ENHRY, CDR2 SYGVKD. V was cut by 3 bases and J by 7 bases, with 10 bases left in between. This CDR3 reads CAISEVRGNSPLHF. In nucleotides, the CDR3 is TGTGCCATCAGTGAAGTCAGGGGCAATTCACCCCTCCACTTT.

Comment on this clonotype: Germline and junction disagree at one end, which may indicate a read error. The chain uses TRBV7-8 and TRBJ1-4; TRBD1 aligns across 7 bases. CDR1 is SGHVS and CDR2 is FQNEAQ in the germline V gene. The CDR3 loop spans 15 amino acids. DNA of the CDR3: TGTGCCAGCAGCTTAGGACAGGGCAGTAATGAAAAACTGCTTTTT. This codes for CASSLGQGSNEKLLF.

The V and J genes are TRBV7-9 and TRBJ2-3; D remains unclear. The CDR3 consists of 13 residues. The V and J ends lost 2 bases and 5 bases respectively, with 8 bases between them. The germline V gene encodes CDR1 SEHNR and CDR2 FQNEAQ (reference sequence). The CDR3 sequence: CASSLTIRDTQYF. In DNA, the CDR3 is TGTGCCAGCAGCTTAACGATCCGAGATACGCAGTATTTT.

A note on this clonotype: The junction shows a germline mismatch at one end, possibly a read error. V is TRBV24-1 and J is TRBJ1-5; no clear D. CDR1 is KGHDR and CDR2 is SFDVKD in the germline V gene. The CDR3 extends over 17 amino acids. In nucleotides, the CDR3 is TGTGCCAGCAGTCCCCTGGGCCTCTCGGAGAGGAATCAGCCCCAGCATTTT. Translated: CASSPLGLSERNQPQHF.

This clonotype has ten or more counts. The V and J genes are TRBV20-1 and TRBJ2-7; perhaps TRBD2 as D (7 bases). This CDR3 has 12 amino acids. Germline assignment: CDR1 DFQATT and CDR2 SNEGSKA (reference sequence). The V end lost 8 bases, the J end lost 6 bases, and 17 bases lay between the germline ends. The CDR3: CSSIGGRSEQYF. CDR3 sequence (DNA): TGCAGTTCGATCGGGGGGCGAAGCGAGCAGTACTTC.

This clonotype was detected many times. The gene calls are TRBV2 and TRBJ1-5; 7 bases are shared with TRBD1. The ends lost 6 bases at V and 7 bases at J; junction bases unmatched: 12. The V gene's germline CDR1 is SNHLY and CDR2 FYNNEI. The CDR3 sequence is 15 residues long. CDR3 residues: CASSDGTARKQPQHF. CDR3 in DNA: TGTGCCAGCAGCGACGGGACAGCTAGAAAACAGCCCCAGCATTTT.

This clonotype was seen ten or more times. The J gene is TRBJ1-5, the V gene TRBV24-1; 8 bases are shared with TRBD1. V dropped 11 bases and J dropped 2; count of bases not matched to a gene: 7. The germline CDR1 and CDR2 sequences are KGHDR and SFDVKD. The CDR3 has 14 amino acids. The CDR3 coding sequence is TGTGCCAGCAGCCCGGACAGGGGCAATCAGCCCCAGCATTTT. Encoded protein: CASSPDRGNQPQHF.

The J gene is TRBJ2-3, the V gene TRBV15; D is unclear. The CDR3 has 11 residues. Germline CDR1 LNHNV, CDR2 YYDKDF (reference sequence). Trimming took 6 bases from V and 6 from J, leaving 7 bases between them. The CDR3 coding sequence is TGTGCCACCAGGAGGTCCGATACGCAGTATTTT. Translated, it gives CATRRSDTQYF.

V gene TRBV29-1 combines with J gene TRBJ2-5, with 7 bases aligning to TRBD1. The junction had 5 bases not matched to a gene; V was cut back by 2 bases and J by 5 bases. This CDR3 spans 13 amino acids. CDR1 and CDR2 (germline): SQVTM, ANQGSEA. The CDR3: CSVETGVWETQYF. The DNA of the CDR3 is TGCAGCGTTGAAACAGGGGTTTGGGAGACCCAGTACTTC.

The chain links TRBV7-9 to TRBJ2-6; weak D call: TRBD1 (6 bases). Trimming took 3 bases from V and 4 from J, leaving 7 bases between them. The CDR3 has 14 amino acids. Germline V lookup: CDR1 SEHNR, CDR2 FQNEAQ (reference sequence). The DNA for the CDR3 is TGTGCCAGCAGCTTCGGGACAGGGGCCAACGTCCTGACTTTC. Its translation: CASSFGTGANVLTF.

On this clonotype itself: Possible read error: a much larger clone is one base away. This sequence joins TRBV11-2 and TRBJ1-4, with no clear D. CDR1 is SGHAT and CDR2 is FQNNGV in the germline V gene. This CDR3 region has 13 residues. As DNA, the CDR3 is TGTGCCGGCAGCGAGAGAATGGGGGAAAAACTGTTTTTT. Protein: CAGSERMGEKLFF.

This clonotype was found many times. The chain links TRBV20-1 to TRBJ2-7; D possibly corresponds to TRBD1 (5 bases). V lost 3 bases to trimming and J lost 3 bases, with 9 bases between them. This CDR3 is built from 12 residues. Germline CDR1 reads DFQATT; CDR2 reads SNEGSKA (reference sequence). As DNA, the CDR3 is TGCAGTGCTAGGACCCAGGGCTACGAGCAGTACTTC. Its translation: CSARTQGYEQYF.

This chain links TRBV19 with TRBJ1-5; D uncertain. From germline, CDR1 is LNHDA and CDR2 SQIVND (reference sequence). Trimming shortened V by 5 bases and J by 4 bases, and 15 bases separated the two germline ends. The CDR3 extends over 15 amino acids. CDR3: CASSFAPQVNQPQHF. The CDR3 nucleotides are TGTGCCAGTAGTTTCGCCCCGCAGGTGAATCAGCCCCAGCATTTT. Full variable domain (outside the CDR3, taken from reference TRBV19 and TRBJ1-5): DGGITQSPKYLFRKEGQNVTLSCEQNLNHDAMYWYRQDPGQGLRLIYYSQIVNDFQKGDIAEGYSVSREKKESFPLTVTSAQKNPTAFYLCASSFAPQVNQPQHFGDGTRLSIL.

This chain joins TRBV10-2 and TRBJ1-2; 7 nucleotides align to TRBD1. J lost 9 bases, V lost 4 bases, and 14 bases had no gene match. This CDR3 is 15 amino acids long. From germline, CDR1 is WSHSY and CDR2 SAAADI. For the CDR3, the DNA is TGCGCCAGCAGTGCGGGGAAACAGGGGACTAGAAGCTACACCTTC. Translation gives CASSAGKQGTRSYTF.

This clonotype was seen a single time. This sequence joins TRBV6-5 and TRBJ1-2; maybe TRBD1 (5 bases). Trimming cost V 4 bases and J 8 bases, with 14 bases left between them. The CDR3 totals 13 residues. CDR1 and CDR2 from the germline V gene are MNHEY and SVGAGI. In DNA, the CDR3 is TGTGCCAGCAGTTTCTCAGGGCGGCAGGGCTACACCTTC. Protein product: CASSFSGRQGYTF.

The V call is TRBV7-9, the J call TRBJ2-5, with D perhaps TRBD1 (5 bases). CDR3 length: 10 residues. Germline-derived CDR1 and CDR2 are SEHNR and FQNEAQ (reference sequence). Deletions cut 3 bases from V and 10 bases from J, with 6 bases between. CDR3 residues: CASSLQGQYF. The CDR3 coding sequence is TGTGCCAGCAGCTTGCAGGGCCAGTACTTC.

This clonotype was counted between two and nine times. The chain joins TRBV7-8 to TRBJ1-5; 10 bases are shared with TRBD1. After removal of 5 bases from V and 5 bases from J, the junction contained 6 bases not matched to a gene. The length of the CDR3 is 15 residues. Germline loops: CDR1 SGHVS, CDR2 FQNEAQ. This CDR3 reads CASSGTGDFHQPQHF. The CDR3 coding sequence is TGTGCCAGCAGCGGGACAGGGGACTTCCATCAGCCCCAGCATTTT.

Note on this clonotype: A much bigger clone sits one base away, suggesting this may be a read error. The V gene is TRBV7-2, the J gene TRBJ1-5; perhaps TRBD1 as D (5 bases). Germline V gives CDR1 SGHTA, CDR2 FQGNSA. The V end lost 0 bases, the J end lost 9 bases, and 15 bases lay between the germline ends. The CDR3 contains 15 residues. The CDR3 loop is CASSLALSGGGPQHF. DNA for the CDR3: TGTGCCAGCAGCTTAGCGCTCTCGGGTGGGGGGCCCCAGCATTTT. The variable domain in full, completed from reference TRBV7-2 and TRBJ1-5, reads GAGVSQSPSNKVTEKGKDVELRCDPISGHTALYWYRQSLGQGLEFLIYFQGNSAPDKSGLPSDRFSAERTGGSVSTLTIQRTQQEDSAVYLCASSLALSGGGPQHFGDGTRLSIL.

This clonotype occurred a few times. The chain employs TRBV2 and TRBJ1-5; TRBD1 might be the D (6 bases). The V gene lost 5 bases and the J gene lost 7 bases, with 18 bases spanning the gap. The length of the CDR3 is 15 residues. Germline values: CDR1 SNHLY, CDR2 FYNNEI. For the CDR3, the DNA is TGTGCCAGCAGTAAAAGACAGGTCCAGGGCCAGCCCCAGCATTTT. Translating gives CASSKRQVQGQPQHF.

This clonotype was seen ten or more times. The chain has TRBV2 and TRBJ1-5, with D perhaps matching TRBD1 (6 bases). Germline CDR1 is SNHLY and CDR2 is FYNNEI. CDR3 length equals 16 residues. V lost 6 bases and J lost 0, with 15 bases in between. As DNA, the CDR3 is TGTGCCAGCAGAACCGGGACAAGCCATAGCAATCAGCCCCAGCATTTT. This encodes CASRTGTSHSNQPQHF. Full variable domain (outside the CDR3, taken from reference TRBV2 and TRBJ1-5): EPEVTQTPSHQVTQMGQEVILRCVPISNHLYFYWYRQILGQKVEFLVSFYNNEISEKSEIFDDQFSVERPDGSNFTLKIRSTKLEDSAMYFCASRTGTSHSNQPQHFGDGTRLSIL.

For this clonotype: With a much larger clone just one base away, this may be a read error. The chain uses TRBV29-1 and TRBJ1-6; 7 bases are a match to TRBD1. CDR1 SQVTM and CDR2 ANQGSEA come from the germline V gene. The CDR3 consists of 12 residues. The CDR3 loop is CSARQGNSPFHF. CDR3 nucleotides: TGCAGCGCCCGACAGGGAAATTCACCCTTCCACTTT.

This clonotype was recorded a few times. This chain links TRBV12-3 or TRBV12-4 with TRBJ1-6; no definite D call. V was pared by 6 bases and J by 6 bases, with 12 bases between. The CDR3 covers 14 residues. CDR3 protein: CASRWTRFNSPLHF. The CDR3 nucleotides are TGTGCCAGCAGATGGACGAGATTTAATTCACCCCTCCACTTT.

This clonotype was picked up a small number of times. The chain combines TRBV11-1 with TRBJ2-5, with D possibly matching TRBD1 (6 bases). Germline CDR1 reads SGHAT; CDR2 reads FQDESV (reference sequence). The CDR3 runs 15 residues. The ends were cut back, 3 bases at V and 2 bases at J, with 13 bases in the middle. CDR3 region: CASSFTDSRQETQYF. Written as DNA, the CDR3 is TGTGCCAGCAGCTTTACGGACAGTCGACAAGAGACCCAGTACTTC.

This clonotype has a handful of counts. J is TRBJ2-5 and V is TRBV11-2; D gene unclear. CDR3 length equals 15 residues. The V end was cut by 2 bases, the J end by 5 bases, with 15 bases between. Germline V gives CDR1 SGHAT, CDR2 FQNNGV. CDR3 protein: CASSLSGVFQETQYF. As DNA, the CDR3 is TGTGCCAGCAGCTTATCGGGCGTTTTCCAGGAGACCCAGTACTTC.

Points on this clonotype: No conserved phenylalanine or tryptophan is present at the end of the CDR3, so a read error is the likely explanation. This rearrangement joins TRBV19 to TRBJ1-1; D not resolved. The CDR3 is 15 residues long. V lost 3 bases and J lost 2, with 13 bases in between. Looked up from germline, CDR1 is LNHDA and CDR2 is SQIVND (reference sequence). CDR3 nucleotide sequence: TGTGCCAGTAGTATGTCTCCGACCAAAAACACTGAAGCTTTCCTT. Amino acid sequence: CASSMSPTKNTEAFL.

In this sample, this clonotype turned up a few times. The chain has TRBV6-1 and TRBJ1-3; D is unresolved. CDR3 length equals 14 residues. The germline CDR1 and CDR2 sequences are MNHNS and SASEGT. Trimming removed 2 bases from V and 4 bases from J, with 9 bases in between. CDR3 in DNA: TGTGCCAGCAGTGAAAGGTCCAAGGGAAACACCATATATTTT. This sequence encodes CASSERSKGNTIYF.

V usage is TRBV29-1 and J usage is TRBJ1-2, with no clear D. CDR3 length: 11 residues. Germline assignment: CDR1 SQVTM and CDR2 ANQGSEA. V was pared by 5 bases and J by 12 bases, with 16 bases between. The chain's CDR3 is CSVMESSGNTF. The CDR3, as DNA: TGCAGCGTTATGGAGAGCTCTGGAAACACCTTC. The whole variable domain, filled in from reference TRBV29-1 and TRBJ1-2, reads SAVISQKPSRDICQRGTSLTIQCQVDSQVTMMFWYRQQPGQSLTLIATANQGSEATYESGFVIDKFPISRPNLTFSTLTVSNMSPEDSSIYLCSVMESSGNTFGSGTRLTVV.